This TCR beta chain originates from a study of shared clonotypes between healthy human individuals. Study observations and caveats: Clonotypes which were not shared had lower generation probabilities than clonotypes that all four donors shared. The sole specimen, blood, was sampled, and tissue repertoires likely differ. Generally, estimated richness proved larger in naive subsets than it did in memory subsets.

About this clone: The antigen is unknown.

Some clones are missing from TCRdb's copy, which holds only in-frame ones; the method was immunoSEQ multiplex PCR. Among more than 2 million clones, around 95% were seen once, and the ten largest hold about 1.7%. Naive CD8 populations comprised CD45RO-negative cells positively selected for CCR7, excluding terminally differentiated effector memory CD45RA+ cells. Adults of Caucasian background living in Nashville, Tennessee made up all donors. From germline, CDR1 is MDHEN and CDR2 SYDVKM. CDR3 length equals 19 residues. V dropped 1 base and J dropped 4; count of bases not matched to a gene: 13. The chain is built from TRBV28 and TRBJ2-7, with 13 bases lining up with TRBD2. The origin of this receptor is a man younger than 35 in good health. Some clones in this sample may be carry-over from other donors' samples. The sample comprised naive CD8+ T cells from PBMCs. DNA of the CDR3: TGTGCCAGCAGTTTATTACTAGCGGGAGGGCCTAGCAATCGATACGAGCAGTACTTC. It specifies CASSLLLAGGPSNRYEQYF.